The clone carrying this T cell receptor (beta chain) was counted once. V trimming: 4 bases; J trimming: 3 bases; junction bases outside the gene matches: 9. CDR3 length equals 15 residues. Germline CDR1 LNHDA, CDR2 SQIVND (reference sequence). Clinical history reported by participants formed the basis on which cohorts were assigned. Donors of Cohort 3 who recovered were those that had two negative PCRs, clearance, or symptom resolution. The sample comes from a study of blood T cell repertoires in COVID-19. Across the whole study: The United States, Italy and Spain provided the acute and convalescent COVID-19 samples. The cDNA or gDNA used as material had been derived from T cells, B-cell-depleted T cells, or PBMCs.

TCRdb's table, derived via immunoSEQ multiplex PCR, lists solely in-frame clones and lacks some. In the table there are fewer than 350,000 clones, approximately 81% of which are singletons. Source material: PBMCs or T cells enriched from blood (not recorded which). V usage is TRBV19 and J usage is TRBJ2-7, with 7 bases matching TRBD2. This receptor was obtained from a woman aged 45-65 years who had recovered from COVID-19. CDR3: CASSKAAGELYEQYF. CDR3 sequence (DNA): TGTGCCAGTAGTAAAGCGGCGGGAGAGCTCTACGAGCAGTACTTC.